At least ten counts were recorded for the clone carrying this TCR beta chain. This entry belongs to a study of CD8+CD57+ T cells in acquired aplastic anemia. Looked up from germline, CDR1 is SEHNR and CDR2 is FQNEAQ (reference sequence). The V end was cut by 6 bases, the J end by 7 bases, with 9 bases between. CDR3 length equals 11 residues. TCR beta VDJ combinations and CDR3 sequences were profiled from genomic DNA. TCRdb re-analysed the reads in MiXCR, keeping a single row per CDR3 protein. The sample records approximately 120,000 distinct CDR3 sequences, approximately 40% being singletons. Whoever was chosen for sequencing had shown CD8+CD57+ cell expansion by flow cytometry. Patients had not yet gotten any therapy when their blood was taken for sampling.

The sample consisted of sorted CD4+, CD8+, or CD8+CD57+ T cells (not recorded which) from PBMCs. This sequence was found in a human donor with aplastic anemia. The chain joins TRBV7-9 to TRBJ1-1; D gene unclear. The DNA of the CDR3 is TGTGCCAGCAGTCCATTAGTTGAAGCTTTCTTT. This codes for CASSPLVEAFF.